This T cell receptor (beta chain) was sequenced during a study of CXCR3-negative and CXCR3-positive naive CD8 T cells. Naive CD8+ T cells showed CD45RO-CCR7+CD27+CD95-. It was by 5' RACE with UMI labels that the TRB cDNA libraries were prepared. Reprocessing the 5' RACE reads, TCRdb reports a single entry for every CDR3 protein and omits DNA. The sample's table shows about 130,000 distinct CDR3 sequences. This CDR3 spans 16 amino acids. CDR1 MNHEY and CDR2 SMNVEV come from the germline V gene (reference sequence). Sequencing was performed on naive CXCR3- CD8+ T cells from blood. Subset in this sample: CD45RO-CCR7+CD27+CD95- naive CD8+ T cells lacking CXCR3 (TNR3-). This receptor was identified in a human donor in good health. Some clones in this sample may be carry-over from other donors' samples. The chain links TRBV27 to TRBJ1-5; TCRdb's D call of TRBD1 is untestable without DNA. CDR3 loop: CASSLTGGINNQPQHF.